Below are 15 T cell receptor beta chains sequenced from a single sample in a study of patients and donors after allogeneic stem cell transplantation. TCRdb re-derived calls from the RT-PCR reads in MiXCR, one entry per CDR3 protein. The data hold roughly 940,000 distinct CDR3 sequences, with approximately 18% observed a single time. The sequencing sample was made of blood, either unsorted or a sorted T cell fraction (not recorded which). These TCRs come from a human donor who was either an allogeneic HSCT recipient or a stem cell or donor lymphocyte infusion donor (not recorded which). It is not recorded whose cells these are; they may come from a transplant donor.

This clonotype was seen only a few times. The V and J genes are TRBV7-8 and TRBJ1-5; D remains ambiguous. The V end was cut by 5 bases, the J end by 5 bases, with 10 bases between. The germline CDR1 and CDR2 sequences are SGHVS and FQNEAQ. The CDR3 has 13 amino acids. CDR3 loop: CASSLDWDQPQHF. CDR3 in DNA: TGTGCCAGCAGCCTCGACTGGGATCAGCCCCAGCATTTT.

This clonotype was picked up a small number of times. The chain has TRBV6-1 and TRBJ2-1; D is unresolved. CDR1 and CDR2 from the germline V gene are MNHNS and SASEGT. The V end was cut by 10 bases, the J end by 8 bases, with 21 bases between. The CDR3 runs 14 residues. In nucleotides, the CDR3 is TGTGCCACCGTCCCGACACCTCTTAGAGATGAGCAGTTCTTC. Its protein is CATVPTPLRDEQFF.

This clonotype was detected only a few times. The V and J genes are TRBV29-1 and TRBJ1-3; TRBD1 might be the D (5 bases). CDR1 is SQVTM, CDR2 ANQGSEA, per germline. The CDR3 consists of 12 residues. The V end was cut by 3 bases, the J end by 7 bases, with 10 bases between. This chain's CDR3 is CSVDPGSNTIYF. The DNA for the CDR3 is TGCAGCGTTGATCCAGGGTCGAACACCATATATTTT.

This clonotype has more than one count but fewer than ten. The CDR3 DNA reads TGTGCCAGCTCACCGGCCATTATGAACACTGAAGCTTTCTTT. It translates to CASSPAIMNTEAFF. The chain uses TRBV18 and TRBJ1-1; D gene uncertain. Germline V gene sequence: CDR1 KGHSH, CDR2 LQKENI. CDR3 length: 14 residues. V was cut by 3 bases and J by 0 bases, with 8 bases left in between.

This chain links TRBV24-1 with TRBJ2-1; the match to TRBD2 covers 11 bases. Trimming cost V 4 bases and J 4 bases; bases outside gene matches: 5. The V gene's germline CDR1 is KGHDR and CDR2 SFDVKD. The CDR3 has 16 residues. The CDR3: CATSEMGLAEYNEQFF. DNA for the CDR3: TGTGCCACCAGTGAGATGGGACTAGCGGAGTACAATGAGCAGTTCTTC.

The V gene is TRBV5-1, the J gene TRBJ2-5; 7 bases are shared with TRBD2. Unmatched junction bases numbered 4, after V lost 7 bases and J lost 1 base. The CDR3 is 13 residues long. The germline CDR1 and CDR2 sequences are SGHRS and YFSETQ. CDR3 in DNA: TGCGCCAGCGGGGCGGGGGTCCAAGAGACCCAGTACTTC. It codes for CASGAGVQETQYF.

This clonotype was recorded at least ten times. V gene TRBV12-3 or TRBV12-4 combines with J gene TRBJ2-1; 10 positions match TRBD2. The CDR3 has 16 amino acids. With 2 bases clipped from V and 8 bases from J, the junction kept 9 bases outside the gene matches. In DNA form, the CDR3 reads TGTGCCAGCAGTTTACCTCTAGCGGGAGTTTTCGATGAGCAGTTCTTC. Its translation: CASSLPLAGVFDEQFF.

The genes are TRBV3-1 and TRBJ1-1; no firm D call. This CDR3 has 12 amino acids. The V end lost 3 bases, the J end lost 8 bases, and 10 bases lay between the germline ends. Germline V gene lookup returns CDR1 LGHDT and CDR2 YNNKEL (reference sequence). The CDR3 nucleotides are TGTGCCAGCAGCCAGAGCCTAACCGAAGCTTTCTTT. As protein: CASSQSLTEAFF.

V gene TRBV4-1 combines with J gene TRBJ1-2; 8 bases are a match to TRBD1. The length of the CDR3 is 11 residues. J was trimmed by 8 bases and V by 8 bases; bases with no gene match: 4. The germline V gene has CDR1 MGHRA and CDR2 YSYEKL. CDR3 region: CASGQGLGYTF. The DNA of the CDR3 is TGCGCCAGCGGACAGGGTTTGGGCTACACCTTC.

The genes are TRBV19 and TRBJ2-1, with D maybe TRBD2 (6 bases). The CDR3 is 15 residues long. The V end lost 6 bases, the J end lost 3 bases, and 15 bases lay between the germline ends. Per germline, CDR1 LNHDA and CDR2 SQIVND (reference sequence). The CDR3 coding sequence is TGTGCCAGTAGCAAAGCGGGTTTCAACTACAATGAGCAGTTCTTC. The encoded protein is CASSKAGFNYNEQFF.

This clonotype was counted ten times or more. V and J are TRBV29-1 and TRBJ2-7; 9 bases match TRBD2. The V gene end was trimmed by 3 bases and the J gene end by 2 bases; junction bases not matched to a gene: 2. The CDR3 loop spans 13 amino acids. CDR1 and CDR2 from the germline V gene are SQVTM and ANQGSEA. CDR3 nucleotide sequence: TGCAGCGTTGAGGTAGCGGGAGCCTACGAGCAGTACTTC. It specifies CSVEVAGAYEQYF.

J is TRBJ1-2 and V is TRBV5-1; D ambiguous. CDR1 is SGHRS and CDR2 is YFSETQ in the germline V gene. Trimming took off 1 base at V and 7 bases at J, with 11 bases between the two ends. The CDR3 has 13 residues. Here the CDR3 reads CASSLSTAGGYTF. The CDR3 DNA follows: TGCGCCAGCAGCTTGTCCACGGCGGGTGGCTACACCTTC.

The chain couples TRBV5-1 to TRBJ2-2; tentatively, D is TRBD2 (5 bases). CDR1 and CDR2 from the germline V gene are SGHRS and YFSETQ. CDR3 length equals 15 residues. Between the trimmed V and J ends, which lost 5 bases and 6 bases, there was a span of 17 bases. This chain's CDR3 is CASRSGAGSPGELFF. The CDR3 region has the DNA TGCGCCAGCAGGTCGGGCGCTGGGAGCCCCGGGGAGCTGTTTTTT.

This clonotype showed up just a few times. V is TRBV6-2 or TRBV6-3 and J is TRBJ2-6; 7 bases align to TRBD1. V lost 5 bases, J lost 1 base, and 11 bases stayed unmatched. The CDR3 spans 18 residues. Looked up from germline, CDR1 is MNHEY and CDR2 is SVGEGT. The DNA for the CDR3 is TGTGCCAGCAGTAACCATCCGACAGGGTTATCTGGGGCCAACGTCCTGACTTTC. It is translated as CASSNHPTGLSGANVLTF.

This clonotype has a handful of counts. The CDR3 bases are TGCAGCGTTGTAGATAGGCCCAACACCGGGGAGCTGTTTTTT. Translated, it gives CSVVDRPNTGELFF. The chain links TRBV29-1 to TRBJ2-2; D gene unclear. Germline V gives CDR1 SQVTM, CDR2 ANQGSEA. V gave up 4 bases and J gave up 2 bases, with 11 bases separating them. The CDR3 is made up of 14 amino acids.